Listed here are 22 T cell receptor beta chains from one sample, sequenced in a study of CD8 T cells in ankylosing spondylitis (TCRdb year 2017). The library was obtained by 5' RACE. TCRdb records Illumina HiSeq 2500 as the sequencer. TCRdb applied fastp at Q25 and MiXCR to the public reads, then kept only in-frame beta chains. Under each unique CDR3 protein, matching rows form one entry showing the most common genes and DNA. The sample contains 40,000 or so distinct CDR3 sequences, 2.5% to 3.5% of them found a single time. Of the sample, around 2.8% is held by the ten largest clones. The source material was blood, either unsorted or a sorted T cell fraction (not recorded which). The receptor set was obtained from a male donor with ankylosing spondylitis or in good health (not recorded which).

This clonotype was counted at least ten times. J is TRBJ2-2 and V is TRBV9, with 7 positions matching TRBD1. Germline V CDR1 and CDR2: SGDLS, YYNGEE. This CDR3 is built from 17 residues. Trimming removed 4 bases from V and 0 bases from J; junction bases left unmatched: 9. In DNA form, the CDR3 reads TGTGCCAGCAGCCGTCATCAGGGGACAGCGAACACCGGGGAGCTGTTTTTT. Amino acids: CASSRHQGTANTGELFF.

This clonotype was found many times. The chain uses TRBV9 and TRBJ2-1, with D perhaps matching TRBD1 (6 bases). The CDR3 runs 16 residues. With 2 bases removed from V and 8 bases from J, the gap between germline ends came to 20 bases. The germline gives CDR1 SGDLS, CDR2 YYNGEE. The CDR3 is CASSVGLFEGGHEQFF. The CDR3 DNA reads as TGTGCCAGCAGCGTGGGGTTGTTTGAAGGGGGTCATGAGCAGTTCTTC.

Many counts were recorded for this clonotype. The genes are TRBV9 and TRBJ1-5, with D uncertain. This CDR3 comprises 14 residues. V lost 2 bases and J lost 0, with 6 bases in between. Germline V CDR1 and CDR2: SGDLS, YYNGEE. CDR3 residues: CASSVGYSNQPQHF. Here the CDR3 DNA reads TGTGCCAGCAGCGTTGGTTATAGCAATCAGCCCCAGCATTTT.

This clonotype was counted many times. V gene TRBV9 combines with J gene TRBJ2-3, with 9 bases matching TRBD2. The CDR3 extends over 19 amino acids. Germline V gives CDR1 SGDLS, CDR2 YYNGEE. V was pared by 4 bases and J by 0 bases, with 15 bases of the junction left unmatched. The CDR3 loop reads CASSLWAGGMVGSTDTQYF. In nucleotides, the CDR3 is TGTGCCAGCAGCCTGTGGGCGGGAGGGATGGTAGGGAGCACAGATACGCAGTATTTT.

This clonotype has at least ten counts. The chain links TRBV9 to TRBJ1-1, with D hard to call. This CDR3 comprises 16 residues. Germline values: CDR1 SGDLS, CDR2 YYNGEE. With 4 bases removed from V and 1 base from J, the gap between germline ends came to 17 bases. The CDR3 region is CASSLTASVANTEAFF. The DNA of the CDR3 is TGTGCCAGCAGCTTAACCGCTTCGGTAGCGAACACTGAAGCTTTCTTT. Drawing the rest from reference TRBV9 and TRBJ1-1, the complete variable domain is DSGVTQTPKHLITATGQRVTLRCSPRSGDLSVYWYQQSLDQGLQFLIQYYNGEERAKGNILERFSAQQFPDLHSELNLSSLELGDSALYFCASSLTASVANTEAFFGQGTRLTVV.

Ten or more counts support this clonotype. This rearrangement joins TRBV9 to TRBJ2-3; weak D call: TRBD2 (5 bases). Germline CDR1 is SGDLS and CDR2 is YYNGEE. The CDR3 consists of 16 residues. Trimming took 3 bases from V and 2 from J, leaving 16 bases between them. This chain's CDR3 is CASSATRGSFTDTQYF. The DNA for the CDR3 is TGTGCCAGCAGCGCCACCAGAGGGTCTTTCACAGATACGCAGTATTTT.

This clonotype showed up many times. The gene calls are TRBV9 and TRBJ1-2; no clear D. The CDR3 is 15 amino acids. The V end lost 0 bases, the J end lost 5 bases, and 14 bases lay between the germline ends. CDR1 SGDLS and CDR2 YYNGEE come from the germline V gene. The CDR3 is CASSVGFRTEYGYTF. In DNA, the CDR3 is TGTGCCAGCAGCGTAGGTTTCCGGACCGAATATGGCTACACCTTC.

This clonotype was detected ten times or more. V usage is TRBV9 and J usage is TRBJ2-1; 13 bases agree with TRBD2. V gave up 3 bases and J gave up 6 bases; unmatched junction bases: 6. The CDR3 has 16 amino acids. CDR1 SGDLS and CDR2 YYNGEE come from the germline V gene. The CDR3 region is CASSAGLAGEGNEQFF. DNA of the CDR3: TGTGCCAGCAGCGCCGGACTAGCGGGAGAGGGCAATGAGCAGTTCTTC.

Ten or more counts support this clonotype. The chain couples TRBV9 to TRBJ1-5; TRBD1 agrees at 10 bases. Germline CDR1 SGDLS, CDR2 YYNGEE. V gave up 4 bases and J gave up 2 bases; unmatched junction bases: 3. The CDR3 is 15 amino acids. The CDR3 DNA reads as TGTGCCAGCAGCCCTGGACAGGGGGGCAATCAGCCCCAGCATTTT. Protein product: CASSPGQGGNQPQHF. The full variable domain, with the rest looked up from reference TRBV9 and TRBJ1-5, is DSGVTQTPKHLITATGQRVTLRCSPRSGDLSVYWYQQSLDQGLQFLIQYYNGEERAKGNILERFSAQQFPDLHSELNLSSLELGDSALYFCASSPGQGGNQPQHFGDGTRLSIL.

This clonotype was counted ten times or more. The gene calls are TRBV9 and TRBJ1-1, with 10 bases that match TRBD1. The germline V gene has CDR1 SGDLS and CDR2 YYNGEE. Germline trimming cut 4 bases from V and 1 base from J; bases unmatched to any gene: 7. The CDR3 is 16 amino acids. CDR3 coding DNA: TGTGCCAGCAGCCTCCGGGACAGGGGAGGGAACACTGAAGCTTTCTTT. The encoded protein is CASSLRDRGGNTEAFF.

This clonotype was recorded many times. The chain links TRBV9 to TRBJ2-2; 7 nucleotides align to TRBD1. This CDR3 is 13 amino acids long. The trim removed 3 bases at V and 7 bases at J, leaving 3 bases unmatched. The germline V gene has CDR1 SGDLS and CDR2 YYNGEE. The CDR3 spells CASSGQGIGELFF. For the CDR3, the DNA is TGTGCCAGCAGCGGACAGGGTATCGGGGAGCTGTTTTTT.

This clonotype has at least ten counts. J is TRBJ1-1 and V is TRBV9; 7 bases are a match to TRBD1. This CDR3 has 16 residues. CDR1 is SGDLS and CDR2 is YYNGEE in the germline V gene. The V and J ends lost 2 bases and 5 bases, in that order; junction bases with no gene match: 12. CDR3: CASSVGSGGARTEAFF. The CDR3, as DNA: TGTGCCAGCAGCGTTGGTTCAGGGGGGGCGAGGACTGAAGCTTTCTTT.

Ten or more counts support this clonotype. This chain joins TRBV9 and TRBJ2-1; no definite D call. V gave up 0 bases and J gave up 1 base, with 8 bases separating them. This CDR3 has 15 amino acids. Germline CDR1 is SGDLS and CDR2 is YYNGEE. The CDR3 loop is CASSVGAPSYNEQFF. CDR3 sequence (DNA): TGTGCCAGCAGCGTAGGGGCCCCATCCTACAATGAGCAGTTCTTC.

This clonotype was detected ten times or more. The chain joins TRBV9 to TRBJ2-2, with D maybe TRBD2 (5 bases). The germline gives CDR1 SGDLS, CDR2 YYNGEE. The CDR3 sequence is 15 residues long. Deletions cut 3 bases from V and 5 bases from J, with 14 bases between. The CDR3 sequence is CASSANREGTGELFF. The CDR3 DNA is TGTGCCAGCAGCGCTAATCGGGAAGGAACCGGGGAGCTGTTTTTT. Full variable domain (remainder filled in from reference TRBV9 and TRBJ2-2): DSGVTQTPKHLITATGQRVTLRCSPRSGDLSVYWYQQSLDQGLQFLIQYYNGEERAKGNILERFSAQQFPDLHSELNLSSLELGDSALYFCASSANREGTGELFFGEGSRLTVL.

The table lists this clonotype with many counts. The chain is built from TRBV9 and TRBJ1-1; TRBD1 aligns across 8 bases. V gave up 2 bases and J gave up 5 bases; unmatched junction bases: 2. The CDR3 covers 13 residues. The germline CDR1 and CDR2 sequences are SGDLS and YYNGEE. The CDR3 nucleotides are TGTGCCAGCAGCGTGCAGGGGGCGACTGAAGCTTTCTTT. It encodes CASSVQGATEAFF.

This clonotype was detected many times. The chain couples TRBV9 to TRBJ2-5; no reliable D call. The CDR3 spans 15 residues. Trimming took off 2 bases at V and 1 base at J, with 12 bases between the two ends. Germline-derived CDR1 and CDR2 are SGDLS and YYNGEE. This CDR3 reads CASSVGASTQETQYF. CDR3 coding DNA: TGTGCCAGCAGCGTTGGCGCGAGCACCCAAGAGACCCAGTACTTC.

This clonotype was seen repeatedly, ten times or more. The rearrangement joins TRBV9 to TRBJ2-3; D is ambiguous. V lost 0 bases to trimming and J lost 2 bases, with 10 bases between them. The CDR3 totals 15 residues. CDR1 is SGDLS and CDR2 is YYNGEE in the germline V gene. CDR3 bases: TGTGCCAGCAGCGTAGTTTCACAGAACACAGATACGCAGTATTTT. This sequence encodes CASSVVSQNTDTQYF.

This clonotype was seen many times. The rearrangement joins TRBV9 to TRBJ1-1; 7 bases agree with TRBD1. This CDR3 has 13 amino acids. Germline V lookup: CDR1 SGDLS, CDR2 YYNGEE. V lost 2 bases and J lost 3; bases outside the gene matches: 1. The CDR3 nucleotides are TGTGCCAGCAGCGTTCAGGGGGACACTGAAGCTTTCTTT. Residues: CASSVQGDTEAFF.

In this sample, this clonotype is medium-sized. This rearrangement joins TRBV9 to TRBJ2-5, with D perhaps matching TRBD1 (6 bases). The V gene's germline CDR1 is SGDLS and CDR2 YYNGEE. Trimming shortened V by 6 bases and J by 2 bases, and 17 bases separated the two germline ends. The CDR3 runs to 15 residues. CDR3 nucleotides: TGTGCCAGCAACCTCAGGGGAATCACGCAAGAGACCCAGTACTTC. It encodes CASNLRGITQETQYF.

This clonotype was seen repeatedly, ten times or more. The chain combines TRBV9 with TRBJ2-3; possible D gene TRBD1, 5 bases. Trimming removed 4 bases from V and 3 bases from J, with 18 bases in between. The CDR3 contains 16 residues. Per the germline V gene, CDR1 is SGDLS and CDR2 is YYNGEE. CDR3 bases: TGTGCCAGCAGCCCCCGACTTTCCCCAGGGACAGATACGCAGTATTTT. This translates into CASSPRLSPGTDTQYF.

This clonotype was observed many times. In DNA form, the CDR3 reads TGTGCCAGCAGCGGACCAGGGGGCTCCTACAATGAGCAGTTCTTC. Translating gives CASSGPGGSYNEQFF. The genes are TRBV9 and TRBJ2-1; 7 nucleotides align to TRBD1. V trimming: 3 bases; J trimming: 0 bases; junction bases outside the gene matches: 3. CDR1 SGDLS and CDR2 YYNGEE come from the germline V gene. The CDR3 is made up of 15 amino acids.

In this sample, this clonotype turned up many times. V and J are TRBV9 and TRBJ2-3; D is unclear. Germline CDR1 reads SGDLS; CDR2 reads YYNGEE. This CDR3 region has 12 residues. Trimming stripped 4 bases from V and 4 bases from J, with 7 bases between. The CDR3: CASSPYADTQYF. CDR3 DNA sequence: TGTGCCAGCAGCCCCTACGCAGATACGCAGTATTTT.